This is a list of T cell receptor beta chains from one sample in a study of regulatory T cells in long-lasting Graves disease. TCRdb re-derived calls from the multiplex PCR reads in MiXCR, one entry per CDR3 protein. The sample contains some 370,000 distinct CDR3 sequences, approximately 25% of which appear only once. The source material was peripheral blood mononuclear cells (PBMCs), sampled when the disease was refractory, from a patient treated with antithyroid drugs. The source of these receptors is a woman between 35 and 50 years old with Graves disease. The CDR3 runs from the conserved cysteine through the conserved F or W. The D gene is left open where the match is weak. Clone size is shown for a subset of rows, as once, few, many or a class of expanded clone.

v_call	j_call	d_call	clone_size	cdr3_nt	cdr3_aa
TRBV28	TRBJ2-5	.	few	TGTGCCAGCAGTTTATTGCTCCTCACCCGCCCCCCCGCAGCACAAGAGACCCAGTACTTC	CASSLLLLTRPPAAQETQYF
TRBV7-2	TRBJ2-1	.	.	TGTGCCAGCAGCTTAGGTAGTTTCAATGAGCAGTTCTTC	CASSLGSFNEQFF
TRBV5-5	TRBJ2-7	TRBD1	few	TGTGCCAGCAGCTTGAATCCCGGGACAGGCGTCTACGAGCAGTACTTC	CASSLNPGTGVYEQYF
TRBV12-3/TRBV12-4	TRBJ2-3	.	.	TGTGCCAGCAGTTTTGAGGGGAATACGCAGTATTTT	CASSFEGNTQYF
TRBV20-1	TRBJ1-1	.	many	TGCAGTGCTAGAGATCGGGGGTACACTGAAGCTTTCTTT	CSARDRGYTEAFF
TRBV7-3	TRBJ2-5	.	.	TGTGCCAGCAGCGACGGACCCACCGAGACCCAGTACTTC	CASSDGPTETQYF
TRBV5-6	TRBJ2-5	.	.	TGTGCCAGCAACTTGAAACTACCCGGGATTGAAGAGACCCAGTACTTC	CASNLKLPGIEETQYF
TRBV6-1	TRBJ2-5	TRBD1	many	TGTGCCAGCAGGCTCGCCGGGACAGGGGCCGAGACCCAGTACTTC	CASRLAGTGAETQYF
TRBV7-2	TRBJ2-3	TRBD2	.	TGTGCCAGCAGCCTACGGGTAGCGGGAGTCGTACTAACGCAGTATTTT	CASSLRVAGVVLTQYF
TRBV28	TRBJ2-5	TRBD1	.	TGTGCCAGCAGACGGGGACAGGGGGAGTTC	CASRRGQGEF
TRBV28	TRBJ1-6	.	many	TGTGCCAGCACTTTGGGGTATTCACCCCTCCACTTT	CASTLGYSPLHF
TRBV7-8	TRBJ1-6	.	few	TGTGCCAGCAGCTTACCCGGGACAACATATAATTCACCCCTCCACTTT	CASSLPGTTYNSPLHF
TRBV5-1	TRBJ1-1	.	many	TGCGCCAGCAGCAGTCCCCAAAGGGGCACTGAAGCTTTCTTT	CASSSPQRGTEAFF
TRBV25-1	TRBJ2-3	.	.	TGTGCCAGCAGTGACCCGGGCCGGGTCTCGTACCCAGATACGCAGTATTTT	CASSDPGRVSYPDTQYF
TRBV29-1	TRBJ2-7	.	few	TGCAGCGTTCCTCCGGGGTGGCGGGATAATTCCTACGAGCAGTACTTC	CSVPPGWRDNSYEQYF
TRBV30	TRBJ1-4	.	many	TGTGCCTGGAAGGTTCGGCACAATGAAAAACTGTTTTTT	CAWKVRHNEKLFF
TRBV12-3/TRBV12-4	TRBJ2-7	TRBD1	.	TGTGCCAGCAGTTTAGCGACAGGGTCCAGTTCCTACGAGCAGTACTTC	CASSLATGSSSYEQYF
TRBV12-3/TRBV12-4	TRBJ2-7	TRBD2	many	TGTGCCAGCAGACCTAGCGGATCCTACGAGCAGTACTTC	CASRPSGSYEQYF
TRBV12-3/TRBV12-4	TRBJ1-3	TRBD1	few	TGTGCCAGCAGCAAGACGATAGGGGGCAATGGAAACACCATATATTTT	CASSKTIGGNGNTIYF
TRBV5-1	TRBJ2-7	TRBD2	.	TGCGCCAGCAGCTTAAGTCTAGCGGGAGCGGCGTACGAGCAGTACTTC	CASSLSLAGAAYEQYF
TRBV7-6	TRBJ1-6	.	many	TGTGCCAGCAGCTTAGTGTCCGGGGGGGGTTCACCCCTCCACTTT	CASSLVSGGGSPLHF
TRBV2	TRBJ2-6	.	few	TGTGCCGTCCGGGTAGCGGACTCTGGGGCCAACGTCCTGACTTTC	CAVRVADSGANVLTF
TRBV3-1	TRBJ2-2	.	.	TGTGCCAGCAGCCCGAGGGCAGGGGGGGACACCGGGGAGCTGTTTTTT	CASSPRAGGDTGELFF
TRBV19	TRBJ1-1	.	.	TGTGCCAGTAGCCAGGGACCGGGCTCCCCCCCGACGGCTTTCTTT	CASSQGPGSPPTAFF